Listed here are 2 T cell receptor beta chains from one sample, sequenced in a study of cytomegalovirus exposure and HLA in healthy donors. PCR primers comprised 60 Vbeta and 13 Jbeta primers. Assay: immunoSEQ multiplex PCR; the TCRdb copy retains only in-frame clones and omits some. The sample lists about 94,000 clones, about four fifths occurring once. Specimen: PBMCs. The receptors stem from a middle-aged woman in good health and CMV-seronegative.

The J gene is TRBJ1-1, the V gene TRBV9; 10 bases agree with TRBD1. Unmatched junction bases numbered 6, after V lost 3 bases and J lost 1 base. This CDR3 region has 16 residues. Germline V CDR1 and CDR2: SGDLS, YYNGEE. The CDR3 spells CASSEPDRGSNTEAFF. The CDR3 bases are TGTGCCAGCAGCGAGCCGGACAGGGGGTCGAACACTGAAGCTTTCTTT.

The V and J genes are TRBV6-5 and TRBJ2-7; TRBD1 aligns across 10 bases. Germline V lookup: CDR1 MNHEY, CDR2 SVGAGI. J was trimmed by 5 bases and V by 7 bases; bases with no gene match: 8. The CDR3 runs to 14 residues. This chain's CDR3 is CASTPGQGINEQYF. For the CDR3, the DNA is TGTGCCAGCACCCCGGGACAGGGGATCAACGAGCAGTACTTC.